Below are 21 T cell receptor beta chains sequenced from a single sample in a study of vaccination effects on CD4 cells after COVID-19. Produced via immunoSEQ multiplex PCR; TCRdb's table is partial and in-frame only. The repertoire consists of some 50,000 clones, with 65% to 80% occurring once and the leading ten covering more than 12%. Sequencing was preceded by expansion of antigen-specific CD4+ T cells with viral peptide pools in the ViraFEST assay. Upon completion of roughly ten days in culture, CD4+ T cells were isolated. Each participant was given two doses of one vaccine (BNT162b2 or mRNA-1273). These receptors are not linked to any known antigen. Sequencing was performed on CD4+ T cells from PBMCs cultured with HCoV-OC43 spike peptides, taken after COVID-19 vaccination. The sample's subset: HCoV-OC43 spike overlapping peptide pool stimulation. The receptors derive from a human donor who received a COVID-19 vaccine.

The rearrangement joins TRBV3-1 (or the pseudogene TRBV3-2) to TRBJ2-2; D is unresolved. CDR3 size: 17 residues. Germline V gene data show CDR1 as LGHDT and CDR2 as YNNKEL (reference sequence). Trimming cost V 0 bases and J 7 bases, with 18 bases left between them. The CDR3 is CASSQDSSSVVGGELFF. The CDR3 DNA reads as TGTGCCAGCAGCCAAGATTCATCGAGTGTGGTGGGCGGGGAGCTGTTTTTT.

This chain uses TRBV13 with TRBJ2-5; weak D call: TRBD1 (5 bases). This CDR3 contains 14 residues. V shed 2 bases and J shed 2 bases, with 9 bases lying between them. Per germline, CDR1 PRHDT and CDR2 FYEKMQ (reference sequence). This CDR3 is CASSLIRTQETQYF. The CDR3 DNA is TGTGCCAGCAGCTTAATTAGGACACAAGAGACCCAGTACTTC. Variable domain in full (rest from reference TRBV13 and TRBJ2-5): AAGVIQSPRHLIKEKRETATLKCYPIPRHDTVYWYQQGPGQDPQFLISFYEKMQSDKGSIPDRFSAQQFSDYHSELNMSSLELGDSALYFCASSLIRTQETQYFGPGTRLLVL.

The V gene is TRBV5-1, the J gene TRBJ2-2, with 9 bases matching TRBD1. The germline V gene encodes CDR1 SGHRS and CDR2 YFSETQ. V shed 2 bases, J shed 5 bases, and the junction held 7 bases outside the gene matches. The CDR3 extends over 16 amino acids. CDR3 loop: CASSFTGTGMTGELFF. The DNA of the CDR3 is TGCGCCAGCAGCTTTACCGGGACAGGGATGACCGGGGAGCTGTTTTTT.

The chain combines TRBV29-1 with TRBJ1-1; a weak D match, TRBD1 (5 bases). V dropped 3 bases and J dropped 0 bases, with 8 bases sitting between them. The CDR3 has 13 residues. Germline CDR1 and CDR2: SQVTM and ANQGSEA. In DNA, the CDR3 is TGCAGCGTTGATGACAGCCTGAACACTGAAGCTTTCTTT. Translating it yields CSVDDSLNTEAFF.

The rearrangement joins TRBV6-5 to TRBJ1-6; no clear D gene. The CDR3 runs 13 residues. CDR1 MNHEY and CDR2 SVGAGI come from the germline V gene. Trimming took off 2 bases at V and 10 bases at J, with 9 bases between the two ends. CDR3: CASSYDFRSPLHF. The CDR3 DNA sequence: TGTGCCAGCAGTTACGATTTCAGGTCACCCCTCCACTTT.

This chain joins TRBV6-5 and TRBJ2-7, with TRBD2 as a possible D gene (6 bases). Germline values: CDR1 MNHEY, CDR2 SVGAGI. There are 14 residues in the CDR3. The V end lost 4 bases, the J end lost 4 bases, and 14 bases lay between the germline ends. The CDR3 loop is CASSFLATTYEQYF. In nucleotides, the CDR3 is TGTGCCAGCAGTTTCCTAGCGACGACTTACGAGCAGTACTTC.

V gene TRBV5-1 combines with J gene TRBJ1-1; 7 bases match TRBD1. The CDR3 contains 15 residues. V trimming: 0 bases; J trimming: 6 bases; junction bases outside the gene matches: 8. Germline CDR1 SGHRS, CDR2 YFSETQ. CDR3 coding DNA: TGCGCCAGCAGCTTGGTAGACAGGGAGGGGTCTGAAGCTTTCTTT. Translation gives CASSLVDREGSEAFF.

The sample holds a few counts of this clone. V usage is TRBV24-1 and J usage is TRBJ1-5; D possibly corresponds to TRBD1 (5 bases). V lost 2 bases and J 5 bases, leaving 12 bases between the germline ends. The germline CDR1 and CDR2 sequences are KGHDR and SFDVKD. The CDR3 totals 15 residues. The CDR3 nucleotides read TGTGCCACCAGTGATTCGGGGGTTTCGCATCAGCCCCAGCATTTT. Residues: CATSDSGVSHQPQHF.

V gene TRBV11-3 combines with J gene TRBJ2-7, with TRBD2 matching 11 bases. The CDR3 totals 16 residues. Trimming cost V 5 bases and J 1 base; bases outside gene matches: 7. Per germline, CDR1 SGHNT and CDR2 YENEEA. The CDR3 sequence: CASSPHGTSGSYEQYF. In DNA, the CDR3 is TGTGCCAGCAGCCCACACGGGACTAGCGGATCCTACGAGCAGTACTTC. Drawing the rest from reference TRBV11-3 and TRBJ2-7, the complete variable domain is EAGVVQSPRYKIIEKKQPVAFWCNPISGHNTLYWYLQNLGQGPELLIRYENEEAVDDSQLPKDRFSAERLKGVDSTLKIQPAELGDSAVYLCASSPHGTSGSYEQYFGPGTRLTVT.

The chain joins TRBV5-1 to TRBJ1-4; D is uncertain. This CDR3 has 11 residues. CDR1 and CDR2 (germline): SGHRS, YFSETQ. Trimming pared 5 bases from V and 3 bases from J, leaving 2 bases between. CDR3 coding DNA: TGCGCCAGCAGGTCTAATGAAAAACTGTTTTTT. This translates into CASRSNEKLFF.

The V gene is TRBV19, the J gene TRBJ1-2; 7 positions match TRBD1. Trimming removed 3 bases from V and 0 bases from J; junction bases left unmatched: 1. The V gene's germline CDR1 is LNHDA and CDR2 SQIVND (reference sequence). The CDR3 is 14 amino acids. The CDR3 coding sequence is TGTGCCAGTAGTATGGGGACAGCTAACTATGGCTACACCTTC. It codes for CASSMGTANYGYTF.

V usage is TRBV4-1 and J usage is TRBJ2-2; 12 nucleotides align to TRBD2. The germline CDR1 and CDR2 sequences are MGHRA and YSYEKL. V lost 1 base to trimming and J lost 1 base; unmatched junction nucleotides: 1. This CDR3 contains 17 residues. The CDR3 DNA sequence: TGCGCCAGCAGCCAAGCTAGCGGGAGGGTGAACACCGGGGAGCTGTTTTTT. Translating gives CASSQASGRVNTGELFF.

This clone was recorded a few times. This chain uses TRBV19 with TRBJ1-2, with D unclear. The CDR3 runs 11 residues. Trimming cost V 5 bases and J 1 base, with 2 bases left between them. Germline CDR1 and CDR2: LNHDA and SQIVND (reference sequence). The CDR3 here is CASSVNYGYTF. CDR3 nucleotides: TGTGCCAGTAGTGTTAACTATGGCTACACCTTC. Supplemented by reference TRBV19 and TRBJ1-2, the full variable domain reads DGGITQSPKYLFRKEGQNVTLSCEQNLNHDAMYWYRQDPGQGLRLIYYSQIVNDFQKGDIAEGYSVSREKKESFPLTVTSAQKNPTAFYLCASSVNYGYTFGSGTRLTVV.

CDR3 region: CSVTTLAGGAYEQYF. In DNA, the CDR3 is TGCAGCGTTACCACACTAGCGGGGGGGGCCTACGAGCAGTACTTC. This chain uses TRBV29-1 with TRBJ2-7, with 13 bases lining up with TRBD2. The CDR3 sequence is 15 residues long. The trim removed 5 bases at V and 2 bases at J, leaving 6 bases unmatched. The V gene's germline CDR1 is SQVTM and CDR2 ANQGSEA.

This clone came up once. J is TRBJ1-6 and V is TRBV11-2; tentative D call: TRBD1 (6 bases). The CDR3 loop spans 16 amino acids. Trimming pared 3 bases from V and 7 bases from J, leaving 16 bases between. Germline V gives CDR1 SGHAT, CDR2 FQNNGV. This CDR3 is CASSLIRGLRNSPLHF. CDR3 DNA: TGTGCCAGCAGCTTGATACGGGGGCTACGGAATTCACCCCTCCACTTT.

This clone was observed a few times. CDR3 in DNA: TGTGCCAGCAGTTACGGCCGGCTAGCGGGGAATGAGCAGTTCTTC. This gives the protein CASSYGRLAGNEQFF. The chain uses TRBV6-2 or TRBV6-3 and TRBJ2-1; 9 nucleotides match TRBD2. V shed 2 bases and J 7 bases; nucleotides not matched to a gene: 6. CDR1 and CDR2 from the germline V gene are MNHEY and SVGEGT. The CDR3 totals 15 residues.

The chain joins TRBV18 to TRBJ1-2, with D possibly matching TRBD1 (5 bases). CDR3 length: 13 residues. Germline assignment: CDR1 KGHSH and CDR2 LQKENI. V was shortened by 2 bases and J by 4 bases, with 8 bases between the two germline ends. The CDR3 nucleotides are TGTGCCAGCTCACCAGACGGGACCTATGGCTACACCTTC. Translated: CASSPDGTYGYTF.

J is TRBJ1-5 and V is TRBV18; D unresolved. This CDR3 is built from 14 residues. Germline V gene sequence: CDR1 KGHSH, CDR2 LQKENI. Trimming took off 2 bases at V and 5 bases at J, with 10 bases between the two ends. In DNA, the CDR3 is TGTGCCAGCTCACCAGTGGAAAGGGATCAGCCCCAGCATTTT. It codes for CASSPVERDQPQHF. The full variable domain, completed using reference TRBV18 and TRBJ1-5, is NAGVMQNPRHLVRRRGQEARLRCSPMKGHSHVYWYRQLPEEGLKFMVYLQKENIIDESGMPKERFSAEFPKEGPSILRIQQVVRGDSAAYFCASSPVERDQPQHFGDGTRLSIL.

The J gene is TRBJ2-5, the V gene TRBV14; D uncertain. Trimming took 1 base from V and 5 from J, leaving 11 bases between them. Looked up from germline, CDR1 is SGHDN and CDR2 is FVKESK. The CDR3 loop spans 14 amino acids. Here the CDR3 reads CASSQVRPRETQYF. The CDR3 DNA sequence: TGTGCCAGCAGCCAAGTACGACCTCGGGAGACCCAGTACTTC.

The chain recombines TRBV7-6 with TRBJ2-1, with D tentatively TRBD2 (5 bases). Germline V lookup: CDR1 SGHVS, CDR2 FNYEAQ. V was shortened by 5 bases and J by 7 bases, with 12 bases between the two germline ends. This CDR3 is built from 13 residues. Here the CDR3 reads CASSQDYRNEQFF. The DNA of the CDR3 is TGTGCCAGCAGCCAAGACTATAGGAATGAGCAGTTCTTC.

V usage is TRBV13 and J usage is TRBJ2-5; 11 bases map to TRBD1. The germline V gene has CDR1 PRHDT and CDR2 FYEKMQ (reference sequence). The junction had 8 bases not matched to a gene; V was cut back by 3 bases and J by 5 bases. The CDR3 sequence is 16 residues long. The CDR3 spells CASSFGDRGSSETQYF. CDR3 DNA: TGTGCCAGCAGCTTTGGGGACAGGGGGTCCAGCGAGACCCAGTACTTC.